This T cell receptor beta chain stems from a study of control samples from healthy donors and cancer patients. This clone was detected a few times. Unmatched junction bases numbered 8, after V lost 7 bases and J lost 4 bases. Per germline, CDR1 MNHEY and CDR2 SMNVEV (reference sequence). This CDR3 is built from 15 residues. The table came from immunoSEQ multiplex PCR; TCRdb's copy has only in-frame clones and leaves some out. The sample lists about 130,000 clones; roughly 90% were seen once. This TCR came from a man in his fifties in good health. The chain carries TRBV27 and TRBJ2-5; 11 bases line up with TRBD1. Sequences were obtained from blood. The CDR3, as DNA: TGTGCCAGCAAACCGGGACAGGGGGATTTAGAGACCCAGTACTTC. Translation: CASKPGQGDLETQYF.